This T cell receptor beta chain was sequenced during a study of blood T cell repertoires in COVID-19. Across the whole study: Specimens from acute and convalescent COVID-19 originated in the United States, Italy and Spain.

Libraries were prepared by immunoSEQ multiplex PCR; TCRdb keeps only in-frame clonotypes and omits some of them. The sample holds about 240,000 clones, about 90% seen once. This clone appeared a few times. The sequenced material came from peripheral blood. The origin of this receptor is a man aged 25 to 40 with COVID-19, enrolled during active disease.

The CDR3 loop is CASSHQGELFF. The CDR3 coding sequence is TGTGCCAGCAGCCACCAGGGGGAGCTGTTTTTT. V usage is TRBV14 and J usage is TRBJ2-2; D uncertain. Between the trimmed V and J ends, which lost 3 bases and 8 bases, there was a span of 4 bases. The CDR3 runs 11 residues. Germline V gives CDR1 SGHDN, CDR2 FVKESK.